A selection of T cell receptor beta chains follows, all from one sample in a study of blood T cells in healthy people across ages. One entry per CDR3 protein results from TCRdb running MiXCR on the 5' RACE reads. The sample consists of 600,000 or so distinct CDR3 sequences, around 50% of them appearing once. Sequences were obtained from blood. Every receptor here comes from a man aged 80 or over in good health. Each CDR3 is given with its conserved first and last residue. A D gene is named only where the DNA matches it firmly. Only some rows state a clone size, as once, few, many or a class for expanded clones.

v_call	j_call	d_call	clone_size	cdr3_aa	cdr3_nt
TRBV7-3	TRBJ2-5	.	few	CASSPSRGYQETQYF	TGTGCCAGCAGCCCAAGCCGGGGGTACCAAGAGACCCAGTACTTC
TRBV3-1	TRBJ2-7	.	.	CASSKGLGMRTTQYF	TGTGCCAGCTCGAAGGGGCTGGGGATGAGGACAACCCAGTACTTC
TRBV12-3/TRBV12-4	TRBJ2-1	.	.	CASSVWLNEQFF	TGTGCCAGCAGTGTCTGGTTAAATGAGCAGTTCTTC
TRBV11-2	TRBJ2-3	TRBD1	few	CASSSGQVWDTQYF	TGTGCCAGCAGCTCAGGACAGGTTTGGGATACGCAGTATTTT
TRBV15	TRBJ2-1	.	few	CATSKPVDRRDEQFF	TGTGCCACCAGCAAACCAGTAGACAGGAGGGATGAGCAGTTCTTC
TRBV20-1	TRBJ1-5	.	few	CSASLGGRDQPQHF	TGCAGTGCTAGCCTTGGGGGCAGGGATCAGCCCCAGCATTTT
TRBV12-3/TRBV12-4	TRBJ2-5	.	.	CASSLNLGRDVGETQYF	TGTGCCAGCAGTCTGAATCTGGGGCGGGATGTCGGGGAGACCCAGTACTTC
TRBV6-6	TRBJ1-1	TRBD1	.	CASSGQGYTDAFF	TGTGCCAGTAGTGGACAGGGTTACACTGATGCTTTCTTT
TRBV30	TRBJ1-5	.	few	CAWTQGSNQPQHF	TGTGCCTGGACTCAGGGGAGCAATCAGCCCCAGCATTTT
TRBV7-9	TRBJ2-5	.	few	CASSLETPVETQYF	TGTGCCAGCAGCTTAGAGACTCCGGTCGAGACCCAGTACTTC
TRBV20-1	TRBJ2-7	.	.	CSARDPYGYEQYF	TGCAGTGCTAGAGATCCCTACGGGTACGAGCAGTACTTC
TRBV6-6	TRBJ1-3	.	.	CASSRPTGPLSGNTIYF	TGTGCCAGCAGTCGCCCGACAGGTCCCCTCTCTGGAAACACCATATATTTT
TRBV3-1	TRBJ1-2	.	.	CAIIPYRERWGYTF	TGTGCCATTATCCCTTACAGGGAGCGGTGGGGCTACACCTTC
TRBV6-6	TRBJ2-7	.	.	CASSYFRSEQYF	TGTGCCAGCAGTTACTTTCGAAGTGAGCAGTACTTC
TRBV7-2	TRBJ2-7	.	few	CASSLGLQGGYEQYF	TGTGCCAGCAGCTTAGGACTCCAGGGGGGGTACGAGCAGTACTTC
TRBV29-1	TRBJ1-1	.	.	CSVEANTEAFF	TGCAGCGTTGAGGCGAACACTGAAGCTTTCTTT
TRBV18	TRBJ1-1	TRBD1	.	CASSPSRGSHMNTEAFF	TGTGCCAGCTCACCAAGCAGGGGGTCCCATATGAACACTGAAGCTTTCTTT
TRBV28	TRBJ1-5	.	.	CASSPIDWAMADSNQPQHF	TGTGCCAGCAGCCCGATCGATTGGGCTATGGCGGATAGCAATCAGCCCCAGCATTTT
TRBV4-2	TRBJ2-1	TRBD2	.	CASTPQAGSSYNEQFF	TGTGCCAGCACTCCCCAAGCGGGAAGCTCCTACAATGAGCAGTTCTTC
TRBV18	TRBJ2-3	.	few	CASSPPSDTQYF	TGTGCCAGCTCACCACCGTCAGATACGCAGTATTTT
TRBV7-3	TRBJ2-2	.	.	CASSLSGRGSRRAGELFF	TGTGCCAGCAGCTTATCGGGTCGGGGCAGCAGAAGGGCCGGGGAGCTGTTTTTT
TRBV27	TRBJ1-1	.	.	CASRRELNTEAFF	TGTGCCAGCAGGAGAGAGTTGAACACTGAAGCTTTCTTT
TRBV14	TRBJ1-1	.	.	CASGTQPGTEAFF	TGTGCCAGCGGAACCCAACCTGGGACTGAAGCTTTCTTT
TRBV29-1	TRBJ2-3	TRBD1	.	CSVGQGTDTQYF	TGCAGCGTGGGACAGGGGACAGATACGCAGTATTTT
TRBV7-8	TRBJ2-3	.	.	CASSSRQGTDTQYF	TGTGCCAGCAGCTCGCGACAGGGCACAGATACGCAGTATTTT
TRBV7-2	TRBJ1-2	.	.	CASTVGEGDGYTF	TGTGCCAGCACCGTTGGGGAGGGTGATGGCTACACCTTC
TRBV19	TRBJ2-1	TRBD2	.	CASSPRTSGNNEQFF	TGTGCCAGTAGTCCCCGGACTAGCGGAAACAATGAGCAGTTCTTC
TRBV29-1	TRBJ1-1	.	.	CSVRENTEAFF	TGCAGCGTTAGGGAGAACACTGAAGCTTTCTTT
TRBV6-6	TRBJ2-4	.	few	CASRLEGLAKNIQYF	TGTGCCAGCAGACTCGAGGGATTGGCCAAAAACATTCAGTACTTC
TRBV7-9	TRBJ1-5	.	.	CASSLVGLGNQPQHF	TGTGCCAGCAGCTTAGTCGGTTTAGGGAATCAGCCCCAGCATTTT
TRBV7-9	TRBJ1-5	TRBD1	.	CASSSTTGGADQPQHF	TGTGCCAGCAGCTCCACGACAGGGGGCGCGGATCAGCCCCAGCATTTT
TRBV10-3	TRBJ2-1	TRBD1	.	CAISSDRSSYNEQFF	TGTGCCATCAGTTCGGACAGGAGCTCCTACAATGAGCAGTTCTTC
TRBV29-1	TRBJ2-5	.	.	CSVGSVQETQYF	TGCAGTGTTGGGTCAGTCCAAGAGACCCAGTACTTC
TRBV11-2	TRBJ2-5	TRBD2	.	CASSPSGGWETQYF	TGTGCCAGCAGTCCCTCGGGGGGTTGGGAGACCCAGTACTTC
TRBV29-1	TRBJ2-5	.	.	CSVDPTRRETQYF	TGCAGCGTTGACCCCACTAGAAGGGAGACCCAGTACTTC